Sequencing of this T cell receptor (beta chain) was carried out in a study of blood T cell repertoires in COVID-19 (dated by TCRdb to the early 2020s). Concerning the study at large: Samples from collaborators originated in the United States, Italy and Spain and spanned both the acute and convalescent phases of COVID-19. The material from the prospective study consisted of cDNA or gDNA derived from T cells, B-cell-depleted T cells, or PBMCs. The dataset comprised deeply sampled blood TCRbeta repertoires from subjects exposed to, actively infected with, or recovered from COVID-19. A freely available public database, intended as a resource for researchers studying the immune response to SARS-CoV-2, is where the repertoires were released. The samples were drawn from the first 160 participants of the ongoing ImmuneRACE study and from 950 to 1,500 subjects provided by 6 global collaborators. The sample metadata nearly always contained a de-identified subject ID, COVID-19 status, age in years and sex. HLA class I and class II types, where available, came from metadata supplied by the sample provider rather than from assay-based typing.

Each collaborating institution followed its own protocols to collect whole blood in K2EDTA tubes. For TCRbeta analysis, collaborators shipped samples in one of three forms: frozen whole blood, isolated PBMCs, or DNA extracted from either of those sample types. Trimming at the junction amounts to 4 bases on V and 3 bases on J, and the germline ends lie 13 bases apart. The germline V gene supplies CDR1 SGHVS and CDR2 FQNEAQ. The cysteine opens and the phenylalanine closes a CDR3 of 15 amino acids. Only the CDR3 part of the read is kept: 45 bases, read in frame from the first base. In regard to this clone: This receptor's antigen is unknown. Base qualities were left out, and no much larger clone turns up one base away.

Paper-wide results and their limitations: The amount of clinical and demographic metadata varied by source and participant and was provided uncurated.

TCRbeta CDR3 regions were amplified from genomic DNA using the immunoSEQ Assay, a bias-controlled multiplex PCR. The paper's data handling went like this. Within the assay, amplification of reference gene primers was used to estimate how many nucleated cells each sample contained. To quantify the absolute abundance of each unique TCRbeta CDR3 rearrangement, sequence reads were collapsed and filtered. For each sample, productive Simpson clonality was calculated by taking the square root of Simpson's diversity index across productive rearrangements. TCRdb's version of the immuneACCESS table is confined to in-frame rearrangements and falls short of the full clone set. An unresolved V gene accounts for under half of the shortfall where checked; the remainder is of unknown origin. Clonal size and the V and J genes are those of that table, whereas D and trimming came from the DNA. This sample holds approximately 400,000 clones; around 90% were observed only once. Over 1% of the sample is held by the ten biggest clonotypes.

The origin of this receptor is a man in his forties with acute or convalescent COVID-19. The rearrangement joined TRBV7-8 to TRBJ1-5; perhaps TRBD1 is the D gene, with 5 bases matching. Specimen: peripheral blood. The nucleotide sequence is TGTGCCAGCAGCTCGAGCCCGGGACTCAATCAGCCCCAGCATTTT. This gives the protein CASSSSPGLNQPQHF.